This T cell receptor beta chain was sequenced during a study of T cells in localized non-small cell lung cancer. Overall study results and limits: Among the top 100 tumor clones, a median about 59 appeared in adjacent lung.

This CDR3 is built from 15 residues. V lost 6 bases and J lost 5; bases outside the gene matches: 10. Germline CDR1 ENHRY, CDR2 SYGVKD. Points on this clone: Its specificity is not known.

The data were produced by immunoSEQ multiplex PCR, yet TCRdb's version contains in-frame clones alone and is incomplete. Here the sample spans about 15,000 clones, about 86% being singletons. The receptor comes from a female donor aged 60 or older with stage I squamous cell lung carcinoma. Sequencing was performed on peripheral blood, taken before any cancer treatment. This chain joins TRBV10-3 and TRBJ2-3; 8 bases map to TRBD2. DNA for the CDR3: TGTGCCATCAGCCCCTCTAGCGGGTCGGTAGATACGCAGTATTTT. Its translation is CAISPSSGSVDTQYF.